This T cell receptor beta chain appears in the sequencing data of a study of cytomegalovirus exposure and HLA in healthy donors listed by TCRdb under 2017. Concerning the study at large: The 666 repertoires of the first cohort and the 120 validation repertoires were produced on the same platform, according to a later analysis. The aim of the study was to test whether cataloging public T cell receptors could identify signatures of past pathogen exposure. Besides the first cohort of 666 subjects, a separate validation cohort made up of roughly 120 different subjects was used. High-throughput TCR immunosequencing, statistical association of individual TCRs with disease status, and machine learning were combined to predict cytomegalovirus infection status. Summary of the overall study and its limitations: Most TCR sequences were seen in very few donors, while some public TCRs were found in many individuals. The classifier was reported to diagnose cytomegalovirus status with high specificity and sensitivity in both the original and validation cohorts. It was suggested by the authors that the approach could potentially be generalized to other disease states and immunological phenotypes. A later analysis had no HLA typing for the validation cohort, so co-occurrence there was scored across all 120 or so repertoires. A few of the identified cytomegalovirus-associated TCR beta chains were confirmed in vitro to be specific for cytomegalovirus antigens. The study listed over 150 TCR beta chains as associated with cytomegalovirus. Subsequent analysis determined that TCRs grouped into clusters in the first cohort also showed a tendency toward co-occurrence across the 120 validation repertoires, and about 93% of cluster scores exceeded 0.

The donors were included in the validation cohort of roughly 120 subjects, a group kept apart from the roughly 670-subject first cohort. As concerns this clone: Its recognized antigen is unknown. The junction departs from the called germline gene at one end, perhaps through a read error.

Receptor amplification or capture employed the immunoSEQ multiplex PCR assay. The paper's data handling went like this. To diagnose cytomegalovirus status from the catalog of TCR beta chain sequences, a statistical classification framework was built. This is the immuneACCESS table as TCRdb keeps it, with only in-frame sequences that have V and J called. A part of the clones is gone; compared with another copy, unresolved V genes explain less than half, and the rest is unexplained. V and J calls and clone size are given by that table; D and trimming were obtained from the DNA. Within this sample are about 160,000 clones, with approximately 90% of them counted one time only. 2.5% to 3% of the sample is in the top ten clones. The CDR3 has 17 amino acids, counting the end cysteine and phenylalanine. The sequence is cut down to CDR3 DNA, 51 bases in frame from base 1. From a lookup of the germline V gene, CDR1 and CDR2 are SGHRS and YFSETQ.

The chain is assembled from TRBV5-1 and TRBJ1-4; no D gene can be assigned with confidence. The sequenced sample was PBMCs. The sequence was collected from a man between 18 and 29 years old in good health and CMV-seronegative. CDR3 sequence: CASSLGRDRAGLERLFF. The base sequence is TGCGCCAGCAGCTTGGGACGGGATCGAGCCGGGCTCGAAAGACTGTTTTTT.